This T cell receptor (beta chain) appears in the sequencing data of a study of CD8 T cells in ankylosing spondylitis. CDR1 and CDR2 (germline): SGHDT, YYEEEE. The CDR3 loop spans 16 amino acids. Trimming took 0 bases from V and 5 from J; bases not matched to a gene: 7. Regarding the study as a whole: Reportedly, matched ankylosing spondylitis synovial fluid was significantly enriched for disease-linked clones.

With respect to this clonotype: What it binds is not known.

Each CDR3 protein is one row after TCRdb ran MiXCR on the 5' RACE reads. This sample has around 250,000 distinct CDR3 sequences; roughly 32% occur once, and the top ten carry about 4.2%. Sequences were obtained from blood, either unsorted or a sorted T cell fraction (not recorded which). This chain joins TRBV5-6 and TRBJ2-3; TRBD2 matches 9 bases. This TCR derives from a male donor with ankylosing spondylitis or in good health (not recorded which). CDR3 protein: CASSLVGGGAIDTQYF. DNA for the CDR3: TGTGCCAGCAGCTTGGTGGGCGGGGGGGCTATAGATACGCAGTATTTT.